A single sample gave rise to the 5 T cell receptor beta chains below, sequenced in a study of beta chain features in type 1 diabetes. Reverse transcribing all isolated RNA meant expressed TCRB transcripts were sequenced. Some clones are missing from TCRdb's copy, which holds only in-frame ones; the method was immunoSEQ multiplex PCR. The profile shows over 700,000 clones, 17% of them singletons. Sequencing was performed on naive CD4+ T cells from blood. The source is a woman aged 18-30 years in good health.

Worth noting for this clone: At the DNA level, this CDR3 is encoded by other sequences in the same sample as well. The chain carries TRBV2 and TRBJ1-2, with a weak D call TRBD1 (5 bases). In germline, CDR1 is SNHLY, CDR2 FYNNEI. V was clipped by 1 base and J by 2 bases, with 5 bases between them. The CDR3 spans 13 residues. For the CDR3, the DNA is TGTGCCAGCAGTGAAGACAGGAACTATGGCTACACCTTC. Translation gives CASSEDRNYGYTF.

This clone was picked up a small number of times. The chain is built from TRBV6-6 and TRBJ2-2; D is uncertain. V lost 6 bases and J lost 0, with 8 bases in between. Germline CDR1 is MNHNY and CDR2 is SVGAGI (reference sequence). CDR3 length equals 14 residues. Here the CDR3 reads CASRRWSNTGELFF. DNA for the CDR3: TGTGCCAGCAGGAGGTGGTCGAACACCGGGGAGCTGTTTTTT.

The chain uses TRBV7-2 and TRBJ2-6, with 7 bases that match TRBD1. V lost 5 bases, J lost 2 bases, and 3 bases stayed unmatched. This CDR3 contains 15 residues. Germline CDR1 is SGHTA and CDR2 is FQGNSA. CDR3 residues: CASSLTGAGANVLTF. DNA of the CDR3: TGTGCCAGCAGCCTCACAGGGGCTGGGGCCAACGTCCTGACTTTC.

This clone has only a few counts. CDR3 loop: CASSFPGQLLIQYF. The CDR3 region has the DNA TGTGCCAGCAGCTTTCCGGGACAGCTTCTCATTCAGTACTTC. The chain employs TRBV7-2 and TRBJ2-4, with TRBD1 matching 7 bases. V gave up 3 bases and J gave up 9 bases; unmatched junction bases: 8. CDR3 size: 14 residues. The germline V gene has CDR1 SGHTA and CDR2 FQGNSA.

This chain joins TRBV10-3 and TRBJ2-7, with D perhaps matching TRBD2 (5 bases). This CDR3 is built from 14 residues. Deletions cut 4 bases from V and 2 bases from J, with 12 bases between. Germline loops: CDR1 ENHRY, CDR2 SYGVKD. For the CDR3, the DNA is TGTGCCATCAGTGTTGGGAGAACGACCTACGAGCAGTACTTC. Translated: CAISVGRTTYEQYF.